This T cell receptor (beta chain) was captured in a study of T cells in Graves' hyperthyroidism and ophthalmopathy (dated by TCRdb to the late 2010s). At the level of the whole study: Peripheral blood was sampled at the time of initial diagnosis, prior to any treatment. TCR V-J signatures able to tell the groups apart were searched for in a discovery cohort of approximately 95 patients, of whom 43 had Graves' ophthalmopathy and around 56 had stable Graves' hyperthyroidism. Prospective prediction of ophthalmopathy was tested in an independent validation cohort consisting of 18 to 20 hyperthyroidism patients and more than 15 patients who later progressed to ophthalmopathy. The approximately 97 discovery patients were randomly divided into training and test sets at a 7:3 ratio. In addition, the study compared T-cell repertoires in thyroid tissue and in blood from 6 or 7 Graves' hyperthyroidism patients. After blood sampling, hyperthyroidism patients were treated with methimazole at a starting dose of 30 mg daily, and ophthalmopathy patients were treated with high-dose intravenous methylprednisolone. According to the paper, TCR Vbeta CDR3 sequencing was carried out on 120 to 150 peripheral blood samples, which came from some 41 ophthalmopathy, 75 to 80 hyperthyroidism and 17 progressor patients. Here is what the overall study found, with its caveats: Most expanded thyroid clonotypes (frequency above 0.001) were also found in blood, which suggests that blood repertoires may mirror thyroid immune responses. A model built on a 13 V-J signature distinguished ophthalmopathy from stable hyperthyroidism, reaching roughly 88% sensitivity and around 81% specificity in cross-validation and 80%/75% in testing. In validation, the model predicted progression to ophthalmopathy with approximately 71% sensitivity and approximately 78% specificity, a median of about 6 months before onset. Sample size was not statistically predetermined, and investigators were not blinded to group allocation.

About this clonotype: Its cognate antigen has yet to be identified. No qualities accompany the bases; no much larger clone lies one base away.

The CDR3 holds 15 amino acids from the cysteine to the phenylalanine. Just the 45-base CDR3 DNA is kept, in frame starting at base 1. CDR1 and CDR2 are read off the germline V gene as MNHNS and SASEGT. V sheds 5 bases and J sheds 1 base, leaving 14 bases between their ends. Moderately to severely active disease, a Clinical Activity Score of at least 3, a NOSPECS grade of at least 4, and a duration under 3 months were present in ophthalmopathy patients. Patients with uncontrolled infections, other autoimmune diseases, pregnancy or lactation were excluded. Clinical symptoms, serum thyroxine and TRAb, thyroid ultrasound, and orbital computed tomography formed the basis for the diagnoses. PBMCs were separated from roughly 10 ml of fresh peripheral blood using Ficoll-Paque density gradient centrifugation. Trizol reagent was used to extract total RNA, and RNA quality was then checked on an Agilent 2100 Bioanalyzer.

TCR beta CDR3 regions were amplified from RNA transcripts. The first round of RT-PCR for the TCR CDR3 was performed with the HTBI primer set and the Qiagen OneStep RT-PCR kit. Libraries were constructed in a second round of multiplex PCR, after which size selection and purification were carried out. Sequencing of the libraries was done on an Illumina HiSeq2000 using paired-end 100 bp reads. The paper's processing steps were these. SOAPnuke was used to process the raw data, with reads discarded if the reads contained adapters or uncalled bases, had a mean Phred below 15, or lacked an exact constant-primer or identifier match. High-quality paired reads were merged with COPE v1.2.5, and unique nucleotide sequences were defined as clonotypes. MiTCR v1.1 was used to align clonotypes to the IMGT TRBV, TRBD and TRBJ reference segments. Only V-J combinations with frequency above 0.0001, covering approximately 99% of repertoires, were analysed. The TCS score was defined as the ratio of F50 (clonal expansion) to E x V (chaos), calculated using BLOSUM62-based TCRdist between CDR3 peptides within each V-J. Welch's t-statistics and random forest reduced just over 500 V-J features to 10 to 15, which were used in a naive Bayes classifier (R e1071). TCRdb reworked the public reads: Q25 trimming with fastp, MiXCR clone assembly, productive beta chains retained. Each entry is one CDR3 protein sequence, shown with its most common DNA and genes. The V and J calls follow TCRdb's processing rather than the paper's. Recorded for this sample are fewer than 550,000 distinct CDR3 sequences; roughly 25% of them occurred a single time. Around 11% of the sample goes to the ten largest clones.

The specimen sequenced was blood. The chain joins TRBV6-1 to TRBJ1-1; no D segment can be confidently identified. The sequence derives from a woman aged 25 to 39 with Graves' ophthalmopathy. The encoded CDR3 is CASSPAGPENTEAFF. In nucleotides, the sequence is TGTGCCAGCAGTCCAGCCGGCCCGGAGAACACTGAAGCTTTCTTT.